This TCR beta chain was recorded in a study of glioma-infiltrating T cells after dendritic cell vaccination. Overall study results and limits: Complete blood and tumor specimen sets were limited to few patients.

V was pared by 9 bases and J by 2 bases, with 13 bases between. The CDR3 sequence is 14 residues long. CDR1 is MNHNY, CDR2 SVGAGI, per germline (reference sequence). The primer mix had 60 V beta and 13 J beta primers. Clones were sequenced by immunoSEQ multiplex PCR, and TCRdb holds only the in-frame ones, with some missing. The sample records more than 85,000 clones, nearly 90% being singletons. To note about this clone: Its antigen is not identified.

This sample's time point: after dendritic cell vaccination, including at tumor progression/relapse. The chain combines TRBV6-6 with TRBJ1-4, with TRBD1 as a possible D gene (6 bases). This clonotype originated in a human donor with glioblastoma. This specimen was blood, taken after dendritic cell vaccination. The CDR3 nucleotides read TGTGCCAGTTCAGGGGTCGGGACTAATGAAAAACTGTTTTTT. Protein: CASSGVGTNEKLFF.